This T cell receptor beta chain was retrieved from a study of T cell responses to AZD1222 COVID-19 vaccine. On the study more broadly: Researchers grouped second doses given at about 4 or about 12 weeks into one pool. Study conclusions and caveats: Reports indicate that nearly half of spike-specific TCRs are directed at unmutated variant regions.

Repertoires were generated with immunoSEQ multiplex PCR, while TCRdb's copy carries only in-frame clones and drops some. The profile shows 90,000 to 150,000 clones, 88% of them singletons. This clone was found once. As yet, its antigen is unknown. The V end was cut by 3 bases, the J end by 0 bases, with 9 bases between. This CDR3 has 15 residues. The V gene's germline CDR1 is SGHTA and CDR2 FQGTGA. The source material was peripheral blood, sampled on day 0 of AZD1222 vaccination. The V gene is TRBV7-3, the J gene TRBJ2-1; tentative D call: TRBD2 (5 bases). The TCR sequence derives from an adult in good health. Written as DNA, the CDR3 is TGTGCCAGCAGCTTGGAAGGGAGCTCCTACAATGAGCAGTTCTTC. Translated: CASSLEGSSYNEQFF. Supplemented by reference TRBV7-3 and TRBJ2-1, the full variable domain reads GAGVSQTPSNKVTEKGKYVELRCDPISGHTALYWYRQSLGQGPEFLIYFQGTGAADDSGLPNDRFFAVRPEGSVSTLKIQRTERGDSAVYLCASSLEGSSYNEQFFGPGTRLTVL.